This record covers a single TCR beta chain. Under the authors' procedure: Reference gene primer amplification yielded estimated nucleated cell counts. Produced via immunoSEQ multiplex PCR; TCRdb's table is partial and in-frame only. V and J calls and clone size come straight from that table; D and trimming were deduced from the DNA. The sample lists some 90,000 clones; nearly 90% were seen once. This entry belongs to a study of blood T cell repertoires in COVID-19. For the study at large: Samples came from the United States, Italy and Spain, spanning acute and convalescent COVID-19. PBMCs, B-cell-depleted T cells, or T cells provided the cDNA or gDNA that made up the material.

The V gene lost 8 bases and the J gene lost 3 bases, with 7 bases spanning the gap. The CDR3 is made up of 12 amino acids. Germline CDR1 SNHLY, CDR2 FYNNEI. The TCR sequence derives from a man in his forties or fifties with acute or convalescent COVID-19. The rearrangement joins TRBV2 to TRBJ2-2; D is unclear. Material for sequencing was peripheral blood. CDR3 sequence reads: CASQLDTGELFF. DNA for the CDR3: TGTGCCAGCCAACTCGACACCGGGGAGCTGTTTTTT.